This T cell receptor beta chain was obtained from a study of cytomegalovirus exposure and HLA in healthy donors. A multiplex PCR was run with 60 Vbeta primers and 13 Jbeta primers. Assay used: immunoSEQ multiplex PCR; TCRdb lists only in-frame clones, some missing. The table lists 180,000 or so clones, 76% of them singletons. The receptor was derived from a man between 18 and 29 years old in good health and CMV-seronegative. The sample comprised PBMCs.

The CDR3 region has the DNA TGTGCCAGCAGCCAAGATCAGGTGCGGGAAAAGGCGCAGTATTTT. Its protein is CASSQDQVREKAQYF. The genes are TRBV4-2 and TRBJ2-3, with D perhaps matching TRBD2 (6 bases). From germline, CDR1 is LGHNA and CDR2 YNFKEQ. V was cut by 0 bases and J by 10 bases, with 17 bases left in between. The CDR3 length is 15 residues.